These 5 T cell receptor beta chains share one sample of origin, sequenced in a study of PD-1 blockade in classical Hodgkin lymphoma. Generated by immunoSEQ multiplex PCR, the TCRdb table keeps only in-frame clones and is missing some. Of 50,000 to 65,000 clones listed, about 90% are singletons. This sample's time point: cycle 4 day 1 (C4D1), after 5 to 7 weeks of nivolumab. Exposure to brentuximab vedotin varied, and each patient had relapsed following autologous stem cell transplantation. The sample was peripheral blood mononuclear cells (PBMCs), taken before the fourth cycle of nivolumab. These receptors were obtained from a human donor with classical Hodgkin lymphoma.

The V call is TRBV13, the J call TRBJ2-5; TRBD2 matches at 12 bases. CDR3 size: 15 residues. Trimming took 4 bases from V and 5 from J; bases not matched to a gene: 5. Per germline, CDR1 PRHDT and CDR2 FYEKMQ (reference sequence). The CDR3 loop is CASSSLAGGMETQYF. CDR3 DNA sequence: TGTGCCAGCAGCTCCCTAGCGGGGGGGATGGAGACCCAGTACTTC.

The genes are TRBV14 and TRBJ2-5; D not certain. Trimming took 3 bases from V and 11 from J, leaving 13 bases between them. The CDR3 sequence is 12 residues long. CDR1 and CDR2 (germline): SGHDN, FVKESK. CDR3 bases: TGTGCCAGCAGCCATTTCGCGAAGAGGCAGTACTTC. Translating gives CASSHFAKRQYF. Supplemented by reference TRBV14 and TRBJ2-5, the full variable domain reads EAGVTQFPSHSVIEKGQTVTLRCDPISGHDNLYWYRRVMGKEIKFLLHFVKESKQDESGMPNNRFLAERTGGTYSTLKVQPAELEDSGVYFCASSHFAKRQYFGPGTRLLVL.

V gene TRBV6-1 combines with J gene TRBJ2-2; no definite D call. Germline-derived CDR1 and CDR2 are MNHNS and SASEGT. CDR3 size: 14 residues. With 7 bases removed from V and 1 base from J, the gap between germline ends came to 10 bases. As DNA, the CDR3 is TGTGCCAGCACCCCCAAAGAGAACACCGGGGAGCTGTTTTTT. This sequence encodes CASTPKENTGELFF.

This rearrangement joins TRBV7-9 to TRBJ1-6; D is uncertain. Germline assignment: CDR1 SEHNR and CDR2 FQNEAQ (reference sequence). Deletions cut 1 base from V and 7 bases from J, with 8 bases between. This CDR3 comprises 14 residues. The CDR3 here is CASSLEGWNSPLHF. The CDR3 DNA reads TGTGCCAGCAGCTTAGAGGGTTGGAATTCACCCCTCCACTTT.

The CDR3 region is CASRSGPSQETQYF. The CDR3 bases are TGCGCCAGCAGATCCGGGCCCTCCCAAGAGACCCAGTACTTC. V usage is TRBV5-1 and J usage is TRBJ2-5; D not resolved. V was clipped by 5 bases and J by 1 base, with 12 bases between them. This CDR3 region has 14 residues. Looked up from germline, CDR1 is SGHRS and CDR2 is YFSETQ.